The T cell receptor beta chain under discussion was sequenced for a study of blood T cell repertoires in COVID-19. Trimming stripped 5 bases from V and 4 bases from J, with 12 bases between. The CDR3 spans 14 residues. The germline V gene encodes CDR1 MDHEN and CDR2 SYDVKM. Method: immunoSEQ multiplex PCR; TCRdb's copy keeps in-frame clones and lacks some. This sample has 150,000 to 200,000 clones, with more than 65% found just once. The sequence was collected from a woman between 45 and 65 years old with acute COVID-19. Sequenced input: PBMCs or T cells enriched from blood (not recorded which). The V gene is TRBV28, the J gene TRBJ1-5; D is unresolved. CDR3 DNA: TGTGCCAGCAGTCCCAGCGACGGTAATCAGCCCCAGCATTTT. It specifies CASSPSDGNQPQHF.